This T cell receptor beta chain was documented in a study of breast tumors, draining lymph nodes, adjacent tissues. This clonotype occurred many times. Antigen unknown. Trimming left V 5 bases short and J 11 bases short, with 13 bases between. There are 12 residues in the CDR3. In germline, CDR1 is MNHNY, CDR2 SVGAGI (reference sequence). Study-wide results and caveats: Tumors had less TCR diversity than lymph nodes, more than nontumor tissue. The lymph node origin of tumor T cells was framed as consistent with a hypothesis, not demonstrated.

Axillary draining lymph nodes of breast cancer patients supplied the node samples. Each CDR3 protein is one row after TCRdb ran MiXCR on the multiplex PCR reads. The sample has about 230,000 distinct CDR3 sequences; less than 40% are singletons. The rearrangement uses TRBV6-6 and TRBJ1-3, with D perhaps TRBD1 (6 bases). Sequenced input: axillary lymph node tissue. The sequence was obtained from a female donor with breast cancer. Some clones in this sample may be carry-over from other donors' samples. CDR3 loop: CASSTNRVPIYF. DNA for the CDR3: TGTGCCAGCAGTACAAACAGGGTGCCCATATATTTT.